This T cell receptor (beta chain) was captured in a study of siplizumab effects on memory and regulatory T cells. Findings and caveats of the study: Roughly 75-95% of proliferating CD4+ or CD8+ clones lacked an assignable naive or memory phenotype. In unstimulated cells, naive T cells appeared more diverse than memory T cells and seemed major alloresponse contributors. Unstimulated subsets contained matches for only a minor fraction of alloreactive clones.

A word on this clone: Its antigen is not known.

Repertoires were generated with immunoSEQ multiplex PCR, while TCRdb's copy carries only in-frame clones and drops some. This sample has around 110,000 clones, with 94% found just once. The source is a human donor in good health. Material for sequencing was non-Treg CD4+ T cells sorted from blood.

The CDR3 region has the DNA TGCGCCAGCGGATTGGGACTAGCGGGGGCAGATACGCAGTATTTT. Translating gives CASGLGLAGADTQYF. The chain joins TRBV5-1 to TRBJ2-3, with 14 bases aligning to TRBD2. In germline, CDR1 is SGHRS, CDR2 YFSETQ. V was clipped by 7 bases and J by 4 bases; unmatched bases: 5. CDR3 size: 15 residues.